This T cell receptor (beta chain) was captured by sequencing in a study of tumor and adjacent non-tumor tissue in lung cancer. Turning to the study itself: Histology: under 15 adenocarcinoma, 2 squamous cell carcinoma, 1 small cell lung cancer. Aged about 31 to 80 years, patients included 10 men and several women with stage I to III disease.

CDR1 is SGHRS, CDR2 YFSETQ, per germline. The CDR3 sequence is 14 residues long. A modified ARM-PCR protocol with three rounds of nested PCR amplified TCRbeta. MiXCR, applied by TCRdb to the multiplex PCR reads, yields one record per CDR3 protein. This sample has some 90,000 distinct CDR3 sequences, with roughly 62% found just once. As regards this clonotype: The antigen remains undetermined. A single base separates this from a much larger clone, so it may be a read error.

The template was RNA from unsorted bulk tissue. Findings and caveats of the study: Patients with more diverse tumor TCRs had worse survival. Top 100 clones took a larger repertoire share in normal lung.

This TCR was sampled from a man between 65 and 85 years old with non-small cell lung cancer. This chain uses TRBV5-1 with TRBJ2-6, with TRBD1 as a possible D gene (5 bases). Sequenced input: lung tumor tissue. The CDR3 coding sequence is TGCGCCAGCAGCTTGGATTCTGGGGCCAACGTCCTGTCTTTC. Translated: CASSLDSGANVLSF.